This note documents a single T cell receptor (beta chain) sequence. Authors' methods: By means of reference gene primer amplification, nucleated cell counts were estimated. TCRdb keeps only in-frame clones here, not all; method: immunoSEQ multiplex PCR. D and trimming come from the DNA, and the V and J calls and clone size come from that table. The table lists more than 250,000 clones, around 88% of them singletons, with over 2% in the top ten. The sample originates from a study of blood T cell repertoires in COVID-19. This CDR3 is 13 amino acids long. V lost 5 bases and J lost 3; bases outside the gene matches: 2. The germline V gene encodes CDR1 GTSNPN and CDR2 SVGIG (reference sequence).

Sequences were obtained from peripheral blood. The V gene is TRBV30, the J gene TRBJ1-1, with 11 bases aligning to TRBD1. This clonotype was obtained from a woman aged 25 to 39 who had recovered from COVID-19. CDR3 DNA sequence: TGTGCCTGGGGACAGGGGGCATACACTGAAGCTTTCTTT. It yields the protein CAWGQGAYTEAFF.